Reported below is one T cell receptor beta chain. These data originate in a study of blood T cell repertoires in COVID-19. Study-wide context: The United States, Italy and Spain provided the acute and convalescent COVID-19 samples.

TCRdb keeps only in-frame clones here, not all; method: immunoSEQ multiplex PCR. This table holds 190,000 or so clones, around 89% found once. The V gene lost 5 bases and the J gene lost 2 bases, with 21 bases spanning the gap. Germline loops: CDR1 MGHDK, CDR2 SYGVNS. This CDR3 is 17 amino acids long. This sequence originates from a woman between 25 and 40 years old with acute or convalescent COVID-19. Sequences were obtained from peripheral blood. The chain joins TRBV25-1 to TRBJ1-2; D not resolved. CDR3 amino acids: CASSMGLGVGENYGYTF. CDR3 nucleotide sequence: TGTGCCAGCAGTATGGGGTTGGGTGTTGGGGAGAACTATGGCTACACCTTC.